This T cell receptor (beta chain) was recovered during a study of patients and donors after allogeneic stem cell transplantation. TCRdb recomputed calls from the RT-PCR reads with MiXCR, one row per CDR3 protein. Of about 960,000 distinct CDR3 sequences in the sample, roughly 18% are singletons; the top ten hold 5% to 6.5%. The CDR3 runs to 14 residues. V lost 4 bases, J lost 4 bases, and 11 bases lay in between. The chain links TRBV12-3 or TRBV12-4 to TRBJ1-5; the D gene is possibly TRBD1 (5 bases). This sequence was found in a human donor who was either an allogeneic HSCT recipient or a stem cell or donor lymphocyte infusion donor (not recorded which). It is not recorded whose cells these are; they may come from a transplant donor. The sequencing sample was made of blood, either unsorted or a sorted T cell fraction (not recorded which). The CDR3 is CASSSTAPNQPQHF. CDR3 coding DNA: TGTGCCAGCAGTTCGACAGCCCCTAATCAGCCCCAGCATTTT.